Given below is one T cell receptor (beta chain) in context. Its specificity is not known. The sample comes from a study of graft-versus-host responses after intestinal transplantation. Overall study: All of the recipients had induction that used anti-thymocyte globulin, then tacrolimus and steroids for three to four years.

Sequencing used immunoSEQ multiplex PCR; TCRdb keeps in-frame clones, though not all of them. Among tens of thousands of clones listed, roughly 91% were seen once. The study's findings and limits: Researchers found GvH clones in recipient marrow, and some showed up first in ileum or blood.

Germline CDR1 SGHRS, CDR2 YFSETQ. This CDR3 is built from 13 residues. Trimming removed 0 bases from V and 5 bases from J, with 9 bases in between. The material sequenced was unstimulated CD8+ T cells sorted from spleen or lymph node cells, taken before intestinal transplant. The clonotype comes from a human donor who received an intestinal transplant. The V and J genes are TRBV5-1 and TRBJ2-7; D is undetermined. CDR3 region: CASSLDAINEQYF. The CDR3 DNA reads TGCGCCAGCAGCTTGGATGCGATAAACGAGCAGTACTTC.